This T cell receptor beta chain was observed in a study of T cell changes during pregnancy in multiple sclerosis. Measured with immunoSEQ multiplex PCR; TCRdb has only the in-frame clones, and not every one. This table has around 34,000 clones, around 90% appearing once. This clone appeared a few times. The sample was CD8+ T cells from peripheral blood mononuclear cells, taken after pregnancy. The clonotype originates from a female donor with multiple sclerosis, enrolled in a pregnancy study.

The CDR3 loop reads CASSGAGADEQFF. Here the CDR3 DNA reads TGCGCCAGCAGCGGGGCGGGGGCGGATGAGCAGTTCTTC. The chain carries TRBV4-1 and TRBJ2-1; D may be TRBD2 (7 bases). This CDR3 contains 13 residues. Germline CDR1 is MGHRA and CDR2 is YSYEKL. Trimming shortened V by 5 bases and J by 8 bases, and 13 bases separated the two germline ends.